This T cell receptor beta chain is drawn from a study of cytomegalovirus exposure and HLA in healthy donors. The germline gives CDR1 SGHAT, CDR2 FQNNGV. The V end was cut by 4 bases, the J end by 7 bases, with 8 bases between. This CDR3 spans 12 amino acids. PCR amplification relied on 60 Vbeta primers (plus 13 Jbeta primers). Using immunoSEQ multiplex PCR, the repertoire was profiled, and TCRdb retains in-frame clones only, with some absent. The data hold some 150,000 clones, with roughly 83% observed a single time. Notes on the study in general: TRBV6-2, TRBV6-3 and some other V segments were excluded as indistinguishable.

As concerns this clone: Its antigen is not known.

Input material: PBMCs. This chain joins TRBV11-2 and TRBJ2-1; D remains ambiguous. The sequence derives from a man aged 40-55 years in good health and CMV-seronegative. The CDR3 coding sequence is TGTGCCAGCAGCTACTACTGGAATGAGCAGTTCTTC. Protein sequence: CASSYYWNEQFF.